The rows below give T cell receptor beta chains drawn from one sample of a study of cytomegalovirus exposure and HLA in healthy donors. The method was immunoSEQ multiplex PCR; TCRdb's version includes in-frame clones alone and lacks a portion of them. The repertoire holds about 84,000 clones, roughly 91% seen once, with approximately 2% in the top ten. Specimen: PBMCs. These receptors were taken from a man aged 25-45 years in good health and CMV-seronegative. CDR3s include the opening cysteine and the closing phenylalanine or tryptophan. The D gene is left open where the match is weak. Clone size is shown for a subset of rows, as once, few, many or a class of expanded clone.

abundance	v_gene	j_gene	d_gene	CDR3nt	CDR3aa
.	TRBV9	TRBJ2-5	TRBD2	TGTGCCAGCAGCGCCCAACCTAGGACAGGGGCCCCCGGGACTAGCGGTGGAGAGACCCAGTACTTC	CASSAQPRTGAPGTSGGETQYF
.	TRBV11-3	TRBJ1-3	TRBD1	TGTGCCAGCAGCTCGACCGGACAGGGGGCATATGGAAACACCATATATTTT	CASSSTGQGAYGNTIYF
.	TRBV9	TRBJ2-7	TRBD1	TGTGCCAGCAGCGCTACAGGGGCGCGGGAGCAGTACTTC	CASSATGAREQYF
few	TRBV23-1	TRBJ1-2	.	TGCGCCAGCCCCCGTCACACCTTC	CASPRHTF
.	TRBV28	TRBJ1-6	.	TGTGCCACATTAACAAACTCCTATAATTCACCCCTCCACTTT	CATLTNSYNSPLHF
.	TRBV28	TRBJ1-1	.	TGTGCCAGCAGGACGAACGGACTGGTAACTGAAGCTTTCTTT	CASRTNGLVTEAFF
.	TRBV27	TRBJ1-6	.	TGTGCCAGCAGTTTAGAGTACAGGGTATATTCACCCCTCCACTTT	CASSLEYRVYSPLHF
.	TRBV19	TRBJ2-1	TRBD2	TGTGCCAGTAGTGTATCGGGACTAGCGAAGTACAATGAGCAGTTCTTC	CASSVSGLAKYNEQFF
.	TRBV7-9	TRBJ2-1	TRBD2	TGTGCCAGCAGCACGAAGACTAGCGGGGTCTTCAATGAGCAGTTCTTC	CASSTKTSGVFNEQFF
.	TRBV7-2	TRBJ2-1	TRBD2	TGTGCCAGCAGCTTAGTAGCGGGGGACTACAATGAGCAGTTCTTC	CASSLVAGDYNEQFF
.	TRBV5-4	TRBJ2-1	TRBD2	TGTGCCAGCAGAAATGCGGGAGGCTCTGAGCAGTTCTTC	CASRNAGGSEQFF
.	TRBV11-2	TRBJ1-1	.	TGTGCCAGCAGCTTATCCGGGGGCACTGAAGCTTTCTTT	CASSLSGGTEAFF
.	TRBV7-9	TRBJ1-2	.	TGTGCCAGCAGCACTAGGGACTATGGCTACACCTTC	CASSTRDYGYTF
.	TRBV27	TRBJ2-3	TRBD2	TGTGCCAGCAGAATCCGATTGGGACTAGCGGGCCGGGGGAAGGGAGATACGCAGTATTTT	CASRIRLGLAGRGKGDTQYF
once	TRBV18	TRBJ1-1	.	TGTGCCAGCTCACCACTTCCAGGGAAGAAGAACACTGAAGCTTTCTTT	CASSPLPGKKNTEAFF
.	TRBV16	TRBJ1-5	.	TGTGCCAGCAGCCAATCGGGCGAGGGTGGGAACAATCAGCCCCAGCATTTT	CASSQSGEGGNNQPQHF
once	TRBV11-1	TRBJ2-3	TRBD2	TGTGCCAGCAGCCTAGCTAGCGGGAGTCTCACAGATACGCAGTATTTT	CASSLASGSLTDTQYF
.	TRBV11-2	TRBJ2-2	.	TGTGCCAGCAGCTTAGGGGGCGGCGGGGAGCTGTTTTTT	CASSLGGGGELFF
.	TRBV7-2	TRBJ2-5	TRBD2	TGTGCCAGCAGCTTTGTAGCGGGGGGGCGGGAGACCCAGTACTTC	CASSFVAGGRETQYF
.	TRBV2	TRBJ1-2	.	TGTGCCAGCAGTGTGACGGGTAACTATGGCTACACCTTC	CASSVTGNYGYTF
.	TRBV2	TRBJ1-5	.	TGTGCCAGCAAGGCGGGTGGCAATCAGCCCCAGCATTTT	CASKAGGNQPQHF
.	TRBV7-9	TRBJ2-7	.	TGTGCCAGCAGCTCGGACATCTACGAGCAGTACTTC	CASSSDIYEQYF
.	TRBV29-1	TRBJ2-7	TRBD2	TGCAGCGTCCCGGGACTAGCTGACGAGCAGTACTTC	CSVPGLADEQYF
.	TRBV7-2	TRBJ2-1	.	TGTGCCAGCACTATTAGCGGCGGATACAATGAGCAGTTCTTC	CASTISGGYNEQFF
.	TRBV29-1	TRBJ1-4	.	TGCAGCGTTGAAGGGACAGAAGACTATAATGAAAAACTGTTTTTT	CSVEGTEDYNEKLFF
.	TRBV7-3	TRBJ2-3	TRBD1	TGTGCCAGCAGCTATACAGGGGCTAGCACAGATACGCAGTATTTT	CASSYTGASTDTQYF
.	TRBV4-1	TRBJ1-4	TRBD1	TGCGCCAGCAGCTACTACCCGGGACAGAATAATGAAAAACTGTTTTTT	CASSYYPGQNNEKLFF
once	TRBV6-1	TRBJ2-2	.	TGTGCCAGCAGTTCAGTAGCTGGCGGGGAGCTGTTTTTT	CASSSVAGGELFF
.	TRBV5-1	TRBJ1-3	.	TGCGCCAGCAGGCCCGGGACTGATGGAAACACCATATATTTT	CASRPGTDGNTIYF